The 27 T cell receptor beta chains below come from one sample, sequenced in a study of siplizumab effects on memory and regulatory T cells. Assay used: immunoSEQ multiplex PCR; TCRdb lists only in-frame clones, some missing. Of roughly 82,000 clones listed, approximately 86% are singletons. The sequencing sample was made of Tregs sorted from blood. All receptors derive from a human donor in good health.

The CDR3 DNA sequence: TGCGCCAGATCTAAGACGGGGCCCAGATCCTACGAGCAGTACTTC. It translates to CARSKTGPRSYEQYF. The chain couples TRBV4-3 to TRBJ2-7; D tentatively fits TRBD1 or TRBD2 (5 bases each). The germline V and J ends were trimmed by 9 bases and 1 base, with 19 bases remaining between them. The germline CDR1 and CDR2 sequences are LGHNA and YSLEER. The CDR3 sequence is 15 residues long.

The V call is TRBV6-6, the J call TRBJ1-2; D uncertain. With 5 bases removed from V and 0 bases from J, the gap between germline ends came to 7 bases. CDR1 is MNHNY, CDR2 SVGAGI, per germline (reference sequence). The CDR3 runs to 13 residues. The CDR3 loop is CASSIVSNYGYTF. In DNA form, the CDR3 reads TGTGCCAGCAGTATTGTCTCTAACTATGGCTACACCTTC.

CDR3 sequence: CASSILYGFGYGYTF. The CDR3 nucleotides are TGTGCCAGTAGTATCCTTTACGGATTTGGCTATGGCTACACCTTC. The rearrangement uses TRBV19 and TRBJ1-2; no definite D call. In germline, CDR1 is LNHDA, CDR2 SQIVND (reference sequence). Between the trimmed V and J ends, which lost 3 bases and 4 bases, there was a span of 15 bases. The CDR3 contains 15 residues.

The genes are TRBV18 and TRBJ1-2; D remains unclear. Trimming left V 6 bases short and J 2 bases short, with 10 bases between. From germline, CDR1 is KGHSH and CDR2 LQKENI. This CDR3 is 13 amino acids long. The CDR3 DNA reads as TGTGCCAGCTCCCCTCTGGGGAACTATGGCTACACCTTC. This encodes CASSPLGNYGYTF.

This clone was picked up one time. The CDR3 coding sequence is TGTGCCAGCAGCCCGACAGTTTACACAGATACGCAGTATTTT. Translation: CASSPTVYTDTQYF. This chain connects TRBV5-6 to TRBJ2-3, with D perhaps TRBD1 (5 bases). The ends were cut back, 4 bases at V and 2 bases at J, with 11 bases in the middle. This CDR3 is 14 amino acids long. The germline V gene has CDR1 SGHDT and CDR2 YYEEEE.

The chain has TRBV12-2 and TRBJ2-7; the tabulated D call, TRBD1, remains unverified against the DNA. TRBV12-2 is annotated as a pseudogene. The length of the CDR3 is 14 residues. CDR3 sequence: CASRLVGQVYEQYF. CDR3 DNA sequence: TGTGCAAGTCGCTTAGTCGGACAGGTCTACGAGCAGTACTTC.

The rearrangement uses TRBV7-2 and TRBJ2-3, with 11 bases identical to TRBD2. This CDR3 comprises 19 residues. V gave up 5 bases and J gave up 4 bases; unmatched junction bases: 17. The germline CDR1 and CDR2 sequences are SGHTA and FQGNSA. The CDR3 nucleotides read TGTGCCAGCAGCGCCCGGCCGGGACTAGCGGTTTCAGTGCCAGATACGCAGTATTTT. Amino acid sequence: CASSARPGLAVSVPDTQYF.

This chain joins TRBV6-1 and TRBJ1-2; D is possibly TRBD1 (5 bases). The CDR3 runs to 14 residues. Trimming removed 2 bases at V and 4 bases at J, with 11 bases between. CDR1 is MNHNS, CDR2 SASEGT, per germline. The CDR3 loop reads CASSENTGPYGYTF. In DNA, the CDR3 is TGTGCCAGCAGTGAAAATACAGGCCCCTATGGCTACACCTTC.

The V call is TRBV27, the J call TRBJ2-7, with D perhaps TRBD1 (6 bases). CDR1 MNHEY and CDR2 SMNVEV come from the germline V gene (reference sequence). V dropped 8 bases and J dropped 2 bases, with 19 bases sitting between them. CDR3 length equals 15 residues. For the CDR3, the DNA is TGTGCCAGCCCCTCAGTGGGTAACAGGGCCTACGAGCAGTACTTC. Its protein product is CASPSVGNRAYEQYF.

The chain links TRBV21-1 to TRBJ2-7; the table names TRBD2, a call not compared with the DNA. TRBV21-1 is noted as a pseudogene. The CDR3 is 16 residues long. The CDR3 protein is CASSNNGTSCGGEQYF. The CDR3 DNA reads TGTGCCAGCAGCAACAACGGGACTAGCTGTGGTGGCGAGCAGTACTTC.

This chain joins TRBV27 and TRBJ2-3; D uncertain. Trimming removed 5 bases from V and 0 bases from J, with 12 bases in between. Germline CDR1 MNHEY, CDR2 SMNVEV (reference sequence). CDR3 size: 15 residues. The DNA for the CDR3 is TGTGCCAGCAGTCCGAGACGGTCTAGCACAGATACGCAGTATTTT. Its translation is CASSPRRSSTDTQYF.

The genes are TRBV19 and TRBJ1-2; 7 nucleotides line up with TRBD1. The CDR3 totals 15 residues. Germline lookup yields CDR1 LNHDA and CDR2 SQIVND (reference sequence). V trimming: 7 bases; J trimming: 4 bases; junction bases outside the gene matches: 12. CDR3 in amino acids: CASTTPGTELYGYTF. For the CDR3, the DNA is TGTGCCAGTACCACACCTGGGACAGAGCTCTATGGCTACACCTTC. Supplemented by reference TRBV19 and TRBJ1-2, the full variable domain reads DGGITQSPKYLFRKEGQNVTLSCEQNLNHDAMYWYRQDPGQGLRLIYYSQIVNDFQKGDIAEGYSVSREKKESFPLTVTSAQKNPTAFYLCASTTPGTELYGYTFGSGTRLTVV.

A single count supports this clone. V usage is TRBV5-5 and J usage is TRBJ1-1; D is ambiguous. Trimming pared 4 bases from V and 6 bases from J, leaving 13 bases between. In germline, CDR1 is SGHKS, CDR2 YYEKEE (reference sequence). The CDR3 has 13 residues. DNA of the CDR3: TGTGCCAGCAGCCCCGACCCGAGCGCTGAAGCTTTCTTT. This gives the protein CASSPDPSAEAFF.

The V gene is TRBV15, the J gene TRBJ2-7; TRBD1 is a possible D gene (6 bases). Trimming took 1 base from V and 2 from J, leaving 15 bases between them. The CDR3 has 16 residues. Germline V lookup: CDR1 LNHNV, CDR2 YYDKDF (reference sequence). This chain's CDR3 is CATSRVRVTGAYEQYF. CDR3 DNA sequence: TGTGCCACCAGCAGAGTCCGGGTGACAGGCGCCTACGAGCAGTACTTC.

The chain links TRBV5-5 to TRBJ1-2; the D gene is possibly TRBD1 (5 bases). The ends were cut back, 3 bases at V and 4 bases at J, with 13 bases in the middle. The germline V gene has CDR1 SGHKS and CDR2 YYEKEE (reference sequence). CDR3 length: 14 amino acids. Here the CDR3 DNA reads TGTGCCAGCAGCTGGGTCGGGGGGAGCTATGGCTACACCTTC. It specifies CASSWVGGSYGYTF.

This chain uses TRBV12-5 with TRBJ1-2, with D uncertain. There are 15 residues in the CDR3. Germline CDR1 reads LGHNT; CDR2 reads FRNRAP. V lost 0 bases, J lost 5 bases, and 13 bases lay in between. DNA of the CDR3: TGTGCTAGTGGTTTGGTAGTCACAGTTCCGTATGGCTACACCTTC. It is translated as CASGLVVTVPYGYTF.

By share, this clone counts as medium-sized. The CDR3 nucleotides read TGTGCCAGCAGCTCGCCAGTGAACACTGAAGCTTTCTTT. Translated: CASSSPVNTEAFF. The genes are TRBV5-4 and TRBJ1-1; D is undetermined. V was pared by 3 bases and J by 0 bases, with 6 bases between. The CDR3 totals 13 residues. Germline CDR1 SGHNT, CDR2 YYREEE (reference sequence).

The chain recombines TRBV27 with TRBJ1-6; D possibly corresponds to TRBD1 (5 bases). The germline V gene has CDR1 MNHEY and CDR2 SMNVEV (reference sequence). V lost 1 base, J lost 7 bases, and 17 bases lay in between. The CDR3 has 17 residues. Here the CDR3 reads CASSLFPSQDVNSPLHF. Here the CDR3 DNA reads TGTGCCAGCAGTTTATTCCCCTCACAGGATGTAAATTCACCCCTCCACTTT.

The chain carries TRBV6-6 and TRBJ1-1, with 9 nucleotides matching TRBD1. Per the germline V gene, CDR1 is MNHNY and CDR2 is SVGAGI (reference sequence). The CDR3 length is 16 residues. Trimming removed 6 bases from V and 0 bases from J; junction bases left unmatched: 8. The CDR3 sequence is CASRKGQGTMNTEAFF. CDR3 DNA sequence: TGTGCCAGCAGGAAGGGACAGGGTACCATGAACACTGAAGCTTTCTTT.

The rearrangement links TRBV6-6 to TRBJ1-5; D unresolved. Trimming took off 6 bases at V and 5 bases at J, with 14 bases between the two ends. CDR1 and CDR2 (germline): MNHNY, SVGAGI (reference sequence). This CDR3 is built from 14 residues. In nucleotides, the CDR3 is TGTGCCAGCAGCGGTCTATCCTTATATCAGCCCCAGCATTTT. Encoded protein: CASSGLSLYQPQHF.

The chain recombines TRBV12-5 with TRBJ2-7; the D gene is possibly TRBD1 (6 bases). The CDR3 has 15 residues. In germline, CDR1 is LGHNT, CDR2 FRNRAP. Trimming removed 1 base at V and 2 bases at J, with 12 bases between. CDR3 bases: TGTGCTAGTGGTTTGGCACCGGGACAAGCCTACGAGCAGTACTTC. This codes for CASGLAPGQAYEQYF.

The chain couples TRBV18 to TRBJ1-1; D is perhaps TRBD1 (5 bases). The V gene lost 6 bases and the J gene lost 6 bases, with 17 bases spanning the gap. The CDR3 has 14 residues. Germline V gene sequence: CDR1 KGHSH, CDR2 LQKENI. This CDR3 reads CASSPLTVRAEAFF. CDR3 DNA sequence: TGTGCCAGCTCCCCTCTCACCGTCAGGGCTGAAGCTTTCTTT.

CDR3 sequence (DNA): TGCAGCGTGGGACAGGATATCTATGGCTACACCTTC. As protein: CSVGQDIYGYTF. This rearrangement joins TRBV29-1 to TRBJ1-2; 8 positions agree with TRBD1. Germline lookup yields CDR1 SQVTM and CDR2 ANQGSEA. This CDR3 spans 12 amino acids. Trimming at V came to 6 bases and at J to 4 bases, leaving 4 bases not matched to a gene.

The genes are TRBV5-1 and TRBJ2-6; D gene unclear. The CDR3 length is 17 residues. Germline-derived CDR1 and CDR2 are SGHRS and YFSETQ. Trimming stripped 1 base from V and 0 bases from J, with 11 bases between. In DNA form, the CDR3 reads TGCGCCAGCAGCTTGATCTCACAGTACTCTGGGGCCAACGTCCTGACTTTC. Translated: CASSLISQYSGANVLTF.

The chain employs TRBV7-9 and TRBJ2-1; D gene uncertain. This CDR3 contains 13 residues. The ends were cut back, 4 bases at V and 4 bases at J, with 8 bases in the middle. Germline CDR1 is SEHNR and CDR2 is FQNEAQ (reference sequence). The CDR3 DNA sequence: TGTGCCAGCAGCTCCGGACGGTACAATGAGCAGTTCTTC. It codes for CASSSGRYNEQFF.

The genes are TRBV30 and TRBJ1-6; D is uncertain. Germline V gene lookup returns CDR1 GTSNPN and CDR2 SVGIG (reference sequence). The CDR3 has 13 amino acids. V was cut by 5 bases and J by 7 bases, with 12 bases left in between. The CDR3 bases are TGTGCCTGGGGTGATTCATGGAATTCACCCCTCCACTTT. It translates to CAWGDSWNSPLHF. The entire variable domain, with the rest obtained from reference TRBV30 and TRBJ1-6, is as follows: SQTIHQWPATLVQPVGSPLSLECTVEGTSNPNLYWYRQAAGRGLQLLFYSVGIGQISSEVPQNLSASRPQDRQFILSSKKLLLSDSGFYLCAWGDSWNSPLHFGNGTRLTVT.

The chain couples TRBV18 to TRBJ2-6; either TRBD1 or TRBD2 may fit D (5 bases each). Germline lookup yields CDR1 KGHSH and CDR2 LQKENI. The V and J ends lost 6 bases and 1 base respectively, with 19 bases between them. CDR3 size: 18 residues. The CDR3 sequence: CASSREGAYGSGANVLTF. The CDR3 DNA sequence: TGTGCCAGCTCCCGGGAAGGGGCCTATGGGTCTGGGGCCAACGTCCTGACTTTC.